A single sample gave rise to the 21 T cell receptor beta chains below, sequenced in a study of vaccination effects on CD4 cells after COVID-19. Sequenced by immunoSEQ multiplex PCR; TCRdb stores in-frame clones only, minus some. The sample shows around 31,000 clones, approximately 68% of them seen only once. With the ViraFEST assay, the study expanded antigen-specific CD4+ T cells using viral peptide pools, then sequenced them. The authors isolated CD4+ T cells after approximately 9 days of culture. These receptors are not linked to any known antigen. The source material was CD4+ T cells from PBMCs cultured with HCoV-229E spike peptides, sampled before COVID-19 vaccination. The origin of the receptors is a human donor who received a COVID-19 vaccine.

This chain links TRBV7-2 with TRBJ2-1, with 9 positions matching TRBD2. The CDR3 is 16 amino acids. V was clipped by 5 bases and J by 7 bases; unmatched bases: 12. Germline CDR1 is SGHTA and CDR2 is FQGNSA. The CDR3 protein is CASSANRGTSSNEQFF. The CDR3, as DNA: TGTGCCAGCAGCGCGAACCGAGGGACTAGCTCTAATGAGCAGTTCTTC.

The V call is TRBV4-1, the J call TRBJ2-2; D gene unclear. The ends were cut back, 0 bases at V and 1 base at J, with 3 bases in the middle. This CDR3 region has 14 residues. Per germline, CDR1 MGHRA and CDR2 YSYEKL. CDR3 nucleotide sequence: TGCGCCAGCAGCCAAGATGGGAACACCGGGGAGCTGTTTTTT. Protein: CASSQDGNTGELFF.

The chain is built from TRBV7-9 and TRBJ2-2, with 12 nucleotides matching TRBD2. This CDR3 has 19 residues. V lost 4 bases, J lost 0 bases, and 9 bases stayed unmatched. The V gene's germline CDR1 is SEHNR and CDR2 FQNEAQ (reference sequence). CDR3 residues: CASSSTLLAGGSNTGELFF. The DNA of the CDR3 is TGTGCCAGCAGCTCAACCTTACTAGCGGGAGGATCGAACACCGGGGAGCTGTTTTTT.

J is TRBJ1-3 and V is TRBV4-1; possible D gene TRBD1, 6 bases. The germline V and J ends were trimmed by 0 bases and 2 bases, with 8 bases remaining between them. This CDR3 region has 15 residues. The germline CDR1 and CDR2 sequences are MGHRA and YSYEKL. CDR3 DNA sequence: TGCGCCAGCAGCCAAGAGGGGACAACTGGAAACACCATATATTTT. It is translated as CASSQEGTTGNTIYF.

The rearrangement links TRBV4-2 to TRBJ1-6; 9 bases align to TRBD1. The germline gives CDR1 LGHNA, CDR2 YNFKEQ. The length of the CDR3 is 16 residues. The V segment lost 0 bases and the J segment 10 bases; nucleotides outside the gene matches: 7. CDR3: CASSQDLTGGFSPLHF. In nucleotides, the CDR3 is TGTGCCAGCAGCCAAGATCTAACAGGGGGCTTCTCACCCCTCCACTTT.

The chain links TRBV30 to TRBJ1-6; TRBD1 aligns across 11 bases. The V gene end was trimmed by 0 bases and the J gene end by 10 bases; junction bases not matched to a gene: 11. In germline, CDR1 is GTSNPN, CDR2 SVGIG (reference sequence). The CDR3 is 17 amino acids. The CDR3 DNA sequence: TGTGCCTGGAGTGTAACAAGGACAGGGGGCGCGGAGTCACCCCTCCACTTT. Translation: CAWSVTRTGGAESPLHF.

The V gene is TRBV7-2, the J gene TRBJ1-1, with D perhaps TRBD1 (5 bases). The CDR3 runs to 13 residues. Trimming took off 5 bases at V and 4 bases at J, with 11 bases between the two ends. CDR1 and CDR2 (germline): SGHTA, FQGNSA. CDR3 loop: CASSPSGSTEAFF. The CDR3 region has the DNA TGTGCCAGCAGCCCCTCAGGGAGCACTGAAGCTTTCTTT.

The genes are TRBV5-5 and TRBJ2-2, with 10 nucleotides matching TRBD2. CDR3 length: 16 residues. Per the germline V gene, CDR1 is SGHKS and CDR2 is YYEKEE (reference sequence). Unmatched junction bases numbered 9, after V lost 4 bases and J lost 6 bases. DNA for the CDR3: TGTGCCAGCAGCGCGCCCGGGACTAGCGCGGCCGGGGAGCTGTTTTTT. It specifies CASSAPGTSAAGELFF. The full variable domain, completed using reference TRBV5-5 and TRBJ2-2, is DAGVTQSPTHLIKTRGQQVTLRCSPISGHKSVSWYQQVLGQGPQFIFQYYEKEERGRGNFPDRFSARQFPNYSSELNVNALLLGDSALYLCASSAPGTSAAGELFFGEGSRLTVL.

This chain links TRBV5-1 with TRBJ1-1; 11 bases match TRBD1. The ends lost 4 bases at V and 4 bases at J; junction bases unmatched: 9. The CDR3 has 16 amino acids. CDR1 SGHRS and CDR2 YFSETQ come from the germline V gene. CDR3 region: CASSPWTGGAGTEAFF. The DNA for the CDR3 is TGCGCCAGCAGCCCTTGGACAGGGGGCGCGGGCACTGAAGCTTTCTTT.

The rearrangement links TRBV24-1 to TRBJ2-1; TRBD2 might be the D (5 bases). Trimming took 5 bases from V and 6 from J, leaving 16 bases between them. The CDR3 has 15 amino acids. Germline CDR1 KGHDR, CDR2 SFDVKD. The CDR3 coding sequence is TGTGCCACCAGTGGTCGGACTGGCCCGCGCAATGAGCAGTTCTTC. This sequence encodes CATSGRTGPRNEQFF.

The chain joins TRBV12-3 or TRBV12-4 to TRBJ1-1, with D perhaps matching TRBD1 (6 bases). V was clipped by 3 bases and J by 3 bases, with 8 bases between them. CDR3 length: 13 residues. CDR3 bases: TGTGCCAGCAGTTTCCCAGGGGACACTGAAGCTTTCTTT. Its translation is CASSFPGDTEAFF.

This sequence joins TRBV3-1 (or the pseudogene TRBV3-2) and TRBJ1-3; D perhaps matches TRBD1 (6 bases). V lost 4 bases, J lost 2 bases, and 21 bases lay in between. Germline V CDR1 and CDR2: LGHDT, YNNKEL (reference sequence). The CDR3 has 18 residues. CDR3: CASSPAWASGEAGNTIYF. In nucleotides, the CDR3 is TGTGCCAGCAGCCCCGCCTGGGCTTCAGGGGAGGCTGGAAACACCATATATTTT.

This clone occurred a few times. V gene TRBV7-2 combines with J gene TRBJ1-5, with 8 bases identical to TRBD1. This CDR3 is built from 16 residues. The junction had 11 bases not matched to a gene; V was cut back by 5 bases and J by 5 bases. Germline V gene lookup returns CDR1 SGHTA and CDR2 FQGNSA. CDR3 in DNA: TGTGCCAGCAGCCCAAGGGCAGGGGGCTACGATCAGCCCCAGCATTTT. Its translation: CASSPRAGGYDQPQHF.

This chain connects TRBV6-6 to TRBJ1-5; D ambiguous. The V and J ends lost 0 bases and 8 bases respectively, with 14 bases between them. In germline, CDR1 is MNHNY, CDR2 SVGAGI (reference sequence). CDR3 size: 15 residues. CDR3 sequence reads: CASSYSTATRKPQHF. The CDR3 bases are TGTGCCAGCAGTTACTCGACGGCTACTCGGAAGCCCCAGCATTTT.

The chain couples TRBV30 to TRBJ1-4; D gene ambiguous. V lost 0 bases, J lost 5 bases, and 7 bases lay in between. Germline V CDR1 and CDR2: GTSNPN, SVGIG (reference sequence). The CDR3 is 13 amino acids. CDR3: CAWSVQTNEKLFF. CDR3 coding DNA: TGTGCCTGGAGTGTACAGACGAATGAAAAACTGTTTTTT. The full variable domain, with the rest looked up from reference TRBV30 and TRBJ1-4, is SQTIHQWPATLVQPVGSPLSLECTVEGTSNPNLYWYRQAAGRGLQLLFYSVGIGQISSEVPQNLSASRPQDRQFILSSKKLLLSDSGFYLCAWSVQTNEKLFFGSGTQLSVL.

The chain combines TRBV3-1 (or the pseudogene TRBV3-2) with TRBJ1-1; TRBD1 matches at 12 bases. Per germline, CDR1 LGHDT and CDR2 YNNKEL (reference sequence). Trimming at V came to 5 bases and at J to 4 bases, leaving 8 bases not matched to a gene. The CDR3 totals 16 residues. CDR3 nucleotide sequence: TGTGCCAGCAGCTACCTACCGGGACAGGGGGCCACTGAAGCTTTCTTT. It specifies CASSYLPGQGATEAFF.

The CDR3 DNA sequence: TGTGCCAGCAGTGAAAAAACAGGGACCTATTCACCCCTCCACTTT. Its translation is CASSEKTGTYSPLHF. The chain links TRBV6-4 to TRBJ1-6, with D maybe TRBD1 (6 bases). V was trimmed by 3 bases and J by 8 bases, leaving 14 bases between them. CDR1 and CDR2 (germline): MRHNA, SNTAGT. The CDR3 extends over 15 amino acids.

V gene TRBV5-4 combines with J gene TRBJ1-6; tentative D call: TRBD1 (6 bases). Germline assignment: CDR1 SGHNT and CDR2 YYREEE (reference sequence). CDR3 length: 15 residues. Trimming stripped 0 bases from V and 10 bases from J, with 14 bases between. The CDR3: CASSLGTQGGSPLHF. In DNA, the CDR3 is TGTGCCAGCAGCTTGGGGACACAGGGAGGGTCACCCCTCCACTTT.

This chain connects TRBV9 to TRBJ2-3; 10 nucleotides align to TRBD2. J gave up 6 bases and V 3 bases, and 10 bases lay outside the gene matches. This CDR3 is built from 16 residues. Per germline, CDR1 SGDLS and CDR2 YYNGEE. CDR3 region: CASSGSSGTSADTQYF. The CDR3 DNA follows: TGTGCCAGCAGCGGAAGCTCCGGGACTAGCGCGGATACGCAGTATTTT.

The chain carries TRBV6-1 and TRBJ1-5; unclear D gene. The germline V and J ends were trimmed by 3 bases and 0 bases, with 9 bases remaining between them. Per the germline V gene, CDR1 is MNHNS and CDR2 is SASEGT. CDR3 length: 15 residues. DNA of the CDR3: TGTGCCAGCAGTGACAGCTCATATAGCAATCAGCCCCAGCATTTT. Residues: CASSDSSYSNQPQHF.

This clone showed up just once. V usage is TRBV21-1 and J usage is TRBJ1-2. TRBV21-1 is given as a pseudogene. The CDR3 extends over 16 amino acids. The CDR3 protein is CASSKAVKPANYGYTF. The CDR3 coding sequence is TGTGCCAGCAGCAAAGCCGTCAAGCCAGCTAACTATGGCTACACCTTC.